These 17 T cell receptor beta chains share one sample of origin, sequenced in a study of OX40 agonist ivuxolimab in advanced cancers. Libraries were prepared by immunoSEQ multiplex PCR; TCRdb keeps only in-frame clonotypes and omits some of them. The profile shows approximately 55,000 clones, 75% to 90% of them singletons. The sequencing used CD4+ or CD8+ T cells sorted from blood, collected in a trial of the OX40 agonist ivuxolimab. Receptors were obtained from an adult with an advanced solid tumor such as melanoma, head and neck, liver or kidney cancer.

V gene TRBV7-3 combines with J gene TRBJ2-1; 13 positions match TRBD2. Germline CDR1 and CDR2: SGHTA and FQGTGA. The ends lost 3 bases at V and 8 bases at J; junction bases unmatched: 4. The CDR3 consists of 15 residues. In DNA form, the CDR3 reads TGTGCCAGCAGCTTCGGGACTAGCGGGAACTATGAGCAGTTCTTC. Residues: CASSFGTSGNYEQFF.

In its sample, this clone was seen once. CDR3: CASSYDLSYNEQFF. CDR3 bases: TGTGCCAGCAGTTACGACCTAAGTTACAATGAGCAGTTCTTC. The V call is TRBV6-5, the J call TRBJ2-1, with D uncertain. Between the trimmed V and J ends, which lost 2 bases and 4 bases, there was a span of 9 bases. The germline CDR1 and CDR2 sequences are MNHEY and SVGAGI. The CDR3 runs to 14 residues.

V is TRBV30 and J is TRBJ2-1; D is ambiguous. The V gene lost 2 bases and the J gene lost 5 bases, with 16 bases spanning the gap. The CDR3 is 15 residues long. The germline CDR1 and CDR2 sequences are GTSNPN and SVGIG (reference sequence). The CDR3 bases are TGTGCCTGGAGTCTTTGGAGTCTCGGAAACAATGAGCAGTTCTTC. Protein product: CAWSLWSLGNNEQFF.

This sequence joins TRBV7-2 and TRBJ2-1, with D possibly being TRBD2 (6 bases). V shed 4 bases and J shed 2 bases, with 15 bases lying between them. This CDR3 region has 16 residues. CDR1 and CDR2 from the germline V gene are SGHTA and FQGNSA. The CDR3 sequence is CASSSTGTRTYNEQFF. The CDR3 coding sequence is TGTGCCAGCAGCTCGACCGGGACTCGGACCTACAATGAGCAGTTCTTC.

This sequence joins TRBV18 and TRBJ1-2, with D tentatively TRBD1 (5 bases). From germline, CDR1 is KGHSH and CDR2 LQKENI. V was cut by 3 bases and J by 2 bases, with 10 bases left in between. This CDR3 region has 14 residues. CDR3 DNA: TGTGCCAGCTCACCTCCCGGGGCGAACTATGGCTACACCTTC. It is translated as CASSPPGANYGYTF.

Only one count was recorded for this clone. The genes are TRBV28 and TRBJ1-6; D gene ambiguous. The V end was cut by 3 bases, the J end by 12 bases, with 12 bases between. The CDR3 totals 13 residues. Germline assignment: CDR1 MDHEN and CDR2 SYDVKM. In nucleotides, the CDR3 is TGTGCCAGCAGTTTGCCGGCGGGAGAACCCCTCCACTTT. It is translated as CASSLPAGEPLHF.

The V gene is TRBV2, the J gene TRBJ1-4; D unresolved. V was clipped by 2 bases and J by 0 bases, with 10 bases between them. Per the germline V gene, CDR1 is SNHLY and CDR2 is FYNNEI. CDR3 length equals 16 residues. The CDR3 coding sequence is TGTGCCAGCAGTGAACGTAGGCTTTCAACTAATGAAAAACTGTTTTTT. It specifies CASSERRLSTNEKLFF.

The chain couples TRBV7-9 to TRBJ2-3; D ambiguous. The germline CDR1 and CDR2 sequences are SEHNR and FQNEAQ (reference sequence). V shed 2 bases and J shed 5 bases, with 5 bases lying between them. The CDR3 contains 12 residues. The CDR3 sequence is CASSLRLDTQYF. Written as DNA, the CDR3 is TGTGCCAGCAGCTTACGGTTAGATACGCAGTATTTT.

V is TRBV7-8 and J is TRBJ2-5, with a weak D call TRBD1 (5 bases). The CDR3 sequence is 14 residues long. The germline gives CDR1 SGHVS, CDR2 FQNEAQ. Trimming shortened V by 5 bases and J by 2 bases, and 12 bases separated the two germline ends. The CDR3 loop is CASSPTRVQETQYF. The CDR3 bases are TGTGCCAGCAGCCCCACCAGGGTACAAGAGACCCAGTACTTC.

V and J are TRBV6-1 and TRBJ2-7, with D perhaps matching TRBD1 or TRBD2 (5 bases each). The CDR3 loop spans 15 amino acids. CDR1 MNHNS and CDR2 SASEGT come from the germline V gene. V was clipped by 4 bases and J by 0 bases, with 13 bases between them. CDR3 protein: CASSAPGRPSYEQYF. The CDR3 nucleotides are TGTGCCAGCAGTGCTCCGGGACGGCCCTCCTACGAGCAGTACTTC.

The V call is TRBV5-8, the J call TRBJ2-7; D is possibly TRBD2 (6 bases). Germline V gene data show CDR1 as SGHTS and CDR2 as YDEGEE. Trimming cost V 3 bases and J 5 bases, with 30 bases left between them. CDR3 size: 19 residues. CDR3 sequence (DNA): TGTGCCAGCAGCTCCGCCTCCGGGACTGTCCCTAGAGAGGGCCACGAGCAGTACTTC. Its translation is CASSSASGTVPREGHEQYF.

This chain uses TRBV11-3 with TRBJ2-1, with 10 bases lining up with TRBD1. J lost 9 bases, V lost 5 bases, and 10 bases had no gene match. This CDR3 region has 15 residues. CDR1 and CDR2 (germline): SGHNT, YENEEA. The CDR3 nucleotides read TGTGCCAGCAGCCCCCGGGACAGGGGCATCACTGAGCAGTTCTTC. Residues: CASSPRDRGITEQFF.

The V and J genes are TRBV4-1 and TRBJ1-1; 11 bases are shared with TRBD1. The CDR3 consists of 17 residues. The V and J ends lost 1 base and 5 bases, in that order; junction bases with no gene match: 9. Germline CDR1 reads MGHRA; CDR2 reads YSYEKL. The chain's CDR3 is CASSQGLDRGRRTEAFF. The CDR3 region has the DNA TGCGCCAGCAGCCAAGGATTGGACAGGGGGCGCCGGACTGAAGCTTTCTTT.

The rearrangement joins TRBV11-2 to TRBJ1-1, with D possibly TRBD1 on 5 matching bases. Per the germline V gene, CDR1 is SGHAT and CDR2 is FQNNGV. The V end lost 0 bases, the J end lost 0 bases, and 8 bases lay between the germline ends. The CDR3 is 15 amino acids. CDR3 nucleotide sequence: TGTGCCAGCAGCTTAGAGAGGGGATTGAACACTGAAGCTTTCTTT. Translated: CASSLERGLNTEAFF.

This clone appeared a few times. The chain is built from TRBV7-8 and TRBJ2-5; D is uncertain. Trimming shortened V by 4 bases and J by 3 bases, and 15 bases separated the two germline ends. Germline V gene lookup returns CDR1 SGHVS and CDR2 FQNEAQ. The CDR3 runs 15 residues. The CDR3 nucleotides read TGTGCCAGCAGCTCCTGGGTAGTAAAAAAAGAGACCCAGTACTTC. This gives the protein CASSSWVVKKETQYF.

CDR3 coding DNA: TGTGCCAGCAGTGCCACTACGGGACCTTGGAATGAGCAGTTCTTC. Its protein product is CASSATTGPWNEQFF. V and J are TRBV6-4 and TRBJ2-1; TRBD1 or TRBD2 may be the D gene (5 bases each). Germline loops: CDR1 MRHNA, CDR2 SNTAGT. CDR3 length: 15 residues. The V gene lost 4 bases and the J gene lost 7 bases, with 17 bases spanning the gap.

J is TRBJ2-1 and V is TRBV11-2, with TRBD2 matching over 11 bases. This CDR3 contains 17 residues. In germline, CDR1 is SGHAT, CDR2 FQNNGV. Trimming cost V 3 bases and J 0 bases; bases outside gene matches: 4. The CDR3 DNA reads TGTGCCAGCAGCTTGGGGACTAGCGGATACTCCTACAATGAGCAGTTCTTC. Translating it yields CASSLGTSGYSYNEQFF.